This T cell receptor (beta chain) came from a study of blood T cell repertoires in COVID-19. Study overall: Researchers got acute and convalescent COVID-19 samples from the United States, Italy and Spain.

As originally analysed: From reference gene primer amplification, estimates of nucleated cell counts were derived. TCRdb keeps only in-frame clones here, not all; method: immunoSEQ multiplex PCR. D and trimming were read from the DNA, whereas the V and J calls and clone size are those reported in that table. This table holds around 150,000 clones, about four fifths found once. Germline values: CDR1 SGDLS, CDR2 YYNGEE. V lost 6 bases to trimming and J lost 2 bases, with 10 bases between them. This CDR3 has 13 residues. Sequencing was done on a sample of peripheral blood. The receptor was isolated from a human donor in a cohort sampled during active COVID-19. The gene calls are TRBV9 and TRBJ2-3, with a possible D match to TRBD2 (6 bases). CDR3 nucleotides: TGTGCCAGCACACGGGACTCCACAGATACGCAGTATTTT. Amino acids: CASTRDSTDTQYF.